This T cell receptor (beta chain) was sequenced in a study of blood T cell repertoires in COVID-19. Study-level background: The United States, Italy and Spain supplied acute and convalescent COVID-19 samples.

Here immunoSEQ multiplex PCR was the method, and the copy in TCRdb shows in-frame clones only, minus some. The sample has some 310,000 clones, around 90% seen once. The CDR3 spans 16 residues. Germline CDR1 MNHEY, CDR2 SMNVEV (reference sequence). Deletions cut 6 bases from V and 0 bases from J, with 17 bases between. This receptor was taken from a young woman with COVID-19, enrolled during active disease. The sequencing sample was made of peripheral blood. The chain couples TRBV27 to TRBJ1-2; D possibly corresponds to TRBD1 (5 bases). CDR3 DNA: TGTGCCAGCAGCCTAACCTCGGGGGGAGCTAACTATGGCTACACCTTC. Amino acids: CASSLTSGGANYGYTF.